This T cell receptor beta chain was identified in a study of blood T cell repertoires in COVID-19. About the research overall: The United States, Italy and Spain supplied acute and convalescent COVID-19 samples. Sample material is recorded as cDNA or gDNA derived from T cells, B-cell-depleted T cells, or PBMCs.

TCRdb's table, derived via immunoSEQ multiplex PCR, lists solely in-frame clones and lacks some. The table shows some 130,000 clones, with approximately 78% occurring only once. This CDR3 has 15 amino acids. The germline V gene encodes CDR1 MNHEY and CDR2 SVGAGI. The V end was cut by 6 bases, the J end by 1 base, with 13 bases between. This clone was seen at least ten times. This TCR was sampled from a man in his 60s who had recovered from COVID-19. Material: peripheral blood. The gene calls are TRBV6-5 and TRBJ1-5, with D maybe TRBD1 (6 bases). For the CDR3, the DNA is TGTGCCAGCAGAAAGGACAGCTTAAGCAATCAGCCCCAGCATTTT. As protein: CASRKDSLSNQPQHF.